This T cell receptor (beta chain) was obtained from a study of sequential checkpoint blockade in melanoma. Profiling relied on immunoSEQ multiplex PCR, and the TCRdb table lists in-frame clones only, not all of them. The sample contains about 40,000 clones, about nine tenths of which appear only once. The treatment is: randomized to nivolumab then ipilimumab (arm A) or the reverse (arm B). No patient had prior DNA-damaging chemotherapy. Live CD3+CD8+ CD19− CD56− cells were sorted from PBMCs. The V gene end was trimmed by 0 bases and the J gene end by 6 bases; junction bases not matched to a gene: 1. Germline assignment: CDR1 MNHEY and CDR2 SVGAGI. The CDR3 totals 13 residues.

The sequences come from CD8+ T cells sorted from blood (inferred from file names), collected from a patient given nivolumab and ipilimumab in sequence. This TCR was recovered from a human donor with melanoma. The chain has TRBV6-5 and TRBJ1-1, with 7 bases lining up with TRBD1. The CDR3 coding sequence is TGTGCCAGCAGTTACTCTGGGACAGCTGAAGCTTTCTTT. This translates into CASSYSGTAEAFF.